Listed below are T cell receptor beta chains from one sample, sequenced in a study of blood T cell repertoires in COVID-19. TCRdb keeps only in-frame clones here, not all; method: immunoSEQ multiplex PCR. Among roughly 110,000 clones listed, approximately 84% were seen once. Sequences were obtained from peripheral blood. The receptors originated from a man aged 45-65 years with acute or convalescent COVID-19. CDR3s leave out the opening cysteine and the closing phenylalanine or tryptophan. A D gene is named only where the DNA matches it firmly.

v_gene: TRBV12-3/TRBV12-4
j_gene: TRBJ1-6
d_gene: NA
CDR3aa: ASSETAGSPLH

v_gene: TRBV7-8
j_gene: TRBJ1-2
d_gene: TRBD1
CDR3aa: ASSLNELAGGHGYT

v_gene: TRBV19
j_gene: TRBJ1-1
d_gene: TRBD1
CDR3aa: ASSLTGETNTEAF

v_gene: TRBV9
j_gene: TRBJ2-6
d_gene: NA
CDR3aa: ASSVDREANVLT

v_gene: TRBV4-1
j_gene: TRBJ1-6
d_gene: NA
CDR3aa: ASSQAPGTYNSPLH

v_gene: TRBV24-1
j_gene: TRBJ1-2
d_gene: TRBD1
CDR3aa: ATSLRDSYGYT

v_gene: TRBV7-9
j_gene: TRBJ2-3
d_gene: TRBD1
CDR3aa: ASSPGTGPTDTQY

v_gene: TRBV5-1
j_gene: TRBJ2-7
d_gene: TRBD1
CDR3aa: ASSHSNPGQGGEQY

v_gene: TRBV2
j_gene: TRBJ2-3
d_gene: NA
CDR3aa: ASSWTPRPSTDTQY

v_gene: TRBV27
j_gene: TRBJ1-2
d_gene: NA
CDR3aa: ASSWSGNNYGYT

v_gene: TRBV7-8
j_gene: TRBJ1-4
d_gene: NA
CDR3aa: ASSFDRRAEKLF

v_gene: TRBV2
j_gene: TRBJ2-1
d_gene: TRBD2
CDR3aa: ASRAGGISSYNEQF

v_gene: TRBV30
j_gene: TRBJ1-6
d_gene: NA
CDR3aa: AWSARGNSPLH

v_gene: TRBV5-1
j_gene: TRBJ1-3
d_gene: NA
CDR3aa: ASSLGDLATGNTIY

v_gene: TRBV27
j_gene: TRBJ2-7
d_gene: TRBD1
CDR3aa: ASSPTGGYEQY

v_gene: TRBV6-1
j_gene: TRBJ2-2
d_gene: TRBD2
CDR3aa: ASSGRLAGDFNTGELF

v_gene: TRBV3-1/TRBV3-2
j_gene: TRBJ1-4
d_gene: NA
CDR3aa: ASSHHRATNEKLF

v_gene: TRBV5-1
j_gene: TRBJ2-2
d_gene: TRBD1
CDR3aa: ASSDGQVDTGELF

v_gene: TRBV5-4
j_gene: TRBJ2-2
d_gene: NA
CDR3aa: ASSLGGRANTGELF

v_gene: TRBV6-5
j_gene: TRBJ1-1
d_gene: NA
CDR3aa: ASSTLTKNTEAF

v_gene: TRBV11-2
j_gene: TRBJ2-2
d_gene: TRBD1
CDR3aa: ASSGALGRDRGTGELF

v_gene: TRBV15
j_gene: TRBJ1-4
d_gene: NA
CDR3aa: ATSRNPTTDDEKLF

v_gene: TRBV9
j_gene: TRBJ2-3
d_gene: TRBD2
CDR3aa: ASSPRRGGTSGGTDTQY

v_gene: TRBV19
j_gene: TRBJ1-3
d_gene: NA
CDR3aa: ASSIGVAGNTIY

v_gene: TRBV19
j_gene: TRBJ1-3
d_gene: NA
CDR3aa: ASSIWATEGNTIY

v_gene: TRBV25-1
j_gene: TRBJ2-1
d_gene: TRBD2
CDR3aa: ASSEGRLARQF

v_gene: TRBV6-1
j_gene: TRBJ2-3
d_gene: TRBD2
CDR3aa: ASSEGRLAGTDTQY

v_gene: TRBV2
j_gene: TRBJ2-7
d_gene: NA
CDR3aa: ASSGVAGPGGNHEQY

v_gene: TRBV5-6
j_gene: TRBJ2-2
d_gene: TRBD2
CDR3aa: ASSLGGLAVWELF

v_gene: TRBV30
j_gene: TRBJ2-6
d_gene: TRBD1
CDR3aa: AWGTGVRSGANVLT

v_gene: TRBV27
j_gene: TRBJ1-1
d_gene: TRBD1
CDR3aa: ASSLRGTGNTEAF

v_gene: TRBV5-4
j_gene: TRBJ2-5
d_gene: TRBD2
CDR3aa: ASSLARGGEETQY

v_gene: TRBV19
j_gene: TRBJ1-4
d_gene: NA
CDR3aa: ATADFRGGNEKLF

v_gene: TRBV6-5
j_gene: TRBJ2-7
d_gene: NA
CDR3aa: ASSSATWGHSEQY

v_gene: TRBV9
j_gene: TRBJ1-3
d_gene: TRBD1
CDR3aa: ASSLTGGLSGNTIY

v_gene: TRBV5-1
j_gene: TRBJ1-6
d_gene: NA
CDR3aa: ASSLEGLGNSPLH

v_gene: TRBV13
j_gene: TRBJ1-1
d_gene: TRBD1
CDR3aa: ASSDPGTGFNTEAF

v_gene: TRBV19
j_gene: TRBJ2-2
d_gene: TRBD1
CDR3aa: ASQRTGGSQFTLAGELF

v_gene: TRBV5-6
j_gene: TRBJ1-5
d_gene: TRBD1
CDR3aa: ASSFLRGHQPQH

v_gene: TRBV28
j_gene: TRBJ2-6
d_gene: NA
CDR3aa: ASSGGEYEEANVLT

v_gene: TRBV20-1
j_gene: TRBJ2-1
d_gene: NA
CDR3aa: SAIGANEQF

v_gene: TRBV25-1
j_gene: TRBJ1-5
d_gene: TRBD1
CDR3aa: ASSGQGKNQPQH

v_gene: TRBV12-3/TRBV12-4
j_gene: TRBJ1-1
d_gene: NA
CDR3aa: ASSLSLNTEAF

v_gene: TRBV6-5
j_gene: TRBJ2-2
d_gene: NA
CDR3aa: ASNPLQGSAGELF

v_gene: TRBV2
j_gene: TRBJ1-2
d_gene: NA
CDR3aa: ASREDRANYGYT

v_gene: TRBV19
j_gene: TRBJ1-1
d_gene: NA
CDR3aa: ASSRGGTEAF

v_gene: TRBV19
j_gene: TRBJ1-6
d_gene: TRBD1
CDR3aa: ASNFGQVNSPLH

v_gene: TRBV6-5
j_gene: TRBJ1-1
d_gene: NA
CDR3aa: ASTLRGRETEAF

v_gene: TRBV3-1/TRBV3-2
j_gene: TRBJ1-4
d_gene: TRBD1
CDR3aa: ASSQRGTGAIGSEKLF

v_gene: TRBV25-1
j_gene: TRBJ1-1
d_gene: NA
CDR3aa: ASSGSTRNTEAF

v_gene: TRBV5-6
j_gene: TRBJ1-6
d_gene: NA
CDR3aa: ASSLQGGVNSPLH

v_gene: TRBV5-4
j_gene: TRBJ1-2
d_gene: TRBD1
CDR3aa: ASSWGDRIMDGYT

v_gene: TRBV9
j_gene: TRBJ2-2
d_gene: NA
CDR3aa: ASSLFGQSTGELF

v_gene: TRBV27
j_gene: TRBJ1-4
d_gene: TRBD1
CDR3aa: ASSLSLGGRGEKLF

v_gene: TRBV6-5
j_gene: TRBJ1-2
d_gene: NA
CDR3aa: ATRLLNSYGYT